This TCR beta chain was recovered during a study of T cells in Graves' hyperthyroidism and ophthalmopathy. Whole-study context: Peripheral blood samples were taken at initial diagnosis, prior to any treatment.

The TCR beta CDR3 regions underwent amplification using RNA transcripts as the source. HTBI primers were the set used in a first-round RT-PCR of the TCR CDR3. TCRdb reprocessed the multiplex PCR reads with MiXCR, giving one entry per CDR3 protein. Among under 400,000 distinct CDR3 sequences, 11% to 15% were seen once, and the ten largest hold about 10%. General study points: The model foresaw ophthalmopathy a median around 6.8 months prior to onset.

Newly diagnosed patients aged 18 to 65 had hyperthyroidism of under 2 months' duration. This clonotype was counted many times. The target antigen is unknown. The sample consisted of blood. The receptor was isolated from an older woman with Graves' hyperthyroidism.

The CDR3 region is CASSLDGYSNQPQHF. CDR3 DNA: TGTGCCAGCAGCTTAGACGGCTATAGCAATCAGCCCCAGCATTTT. The chain combines TRBV7-9 with TRBJ1-5; D is unresolved. Germline values: CDR1 SEHNR, CDR2 FQNEAQ (reference sequence). CDR3 length equals 15 residues. V was cut by 1 base and J by 0 bases, with 7 bases left in between.